Shown below are 22 T cell receptor beta chains from a single sample sequenced in a study of T cell responses to AZD1222 COVID-19 vaccine. Measured with immunoSEQ multiplex PCR; TCRdb has only the in-frame clones, and not every one. The repertoire holds about 72,000 clones, with roughly 84% as singletons. This specimen consisted of peripheral blood, obtained on day 0 of AZD1222 vaccination. Receptors were obtained from an adult in good health.

This clone showed up just a few times. V is TRBV4-1 and J is TRBJ1-2; TRBD1 might be the D (6 bases). The CDR3 is made up of 15 amino acids. CDR1 is MGHRA and CDR2 is YSYEKL in the germline V gene. With 0 bases removed from V and 5 bases from J, the gap between germline ends came to 13 bases. The DNA for the CDR3 is TGCGCCAGCAGCCAAGATCCAACAGGGATTTATGGCTACACCTTC. Its protein product is CASSQDPTGIYGYTF.

This clone was observed a few times. V usage is TRBV5-1 and J usage is TRBJ1-5; D gene unclear. The CDR3 loop spans 14 amino acids. Between the trimmed V and J ends, which lost 2 bases and 5 bases, there was a span of 11 bases. Germline CDR1 SGHRS, CDR2 YFSETQ. Here the CDR3 DNA reads TGCGCCAGCAGCTTAAAGGGCAGCGATCAGCCCCAGCATTTT. It yields the protein CASSLKGSDQPQHF.

The J gene is TRBJ1-6, the V gene TRBV11-3; 7 bases are shared with TRBD1. Germline trimming cut 11 bases from V and 9 bases from J; bases unmatched to any gene: 4. CDR1 and CDR2 (germline): SGHNT, YENEEA. The CDR3 has 11 residues. In nucleotides, the CDR3 is TGTGCCCCGCGACAGGGTTCACCCCTCCACTTT. Residues: CAPRQGSPLHF.

The V and J genes are TRBV30 and TRBJ1-2; 7 bases fit TRBD1. This CDR3 is built from 12 residues. V was pared by 7 bases and J by 2 bases, with 4 bases of the junction left unmatched. Germline values: CDR1 GTSNPN, CDR2 SVGIG (reference sequence). The CDR3 is CALLRGNYGYTF. CDR3 coding DNA: TGTGCCTTACTCAGGGGGAACTATGGCTACACCTTC.

This clone came up once. This chain uses TRBV6-2 or TRBV6-3 with TRBJ2-5; TRBD1 might be the D (6 bases). CDR1 is MNHEY and CDR2 is SVGEGT in the germline V gene. The CDR3 totals 15 residues. The V end was cut by 4 bases, the J end by 0 bases, with 12 bases between. The CDR3 region is CASSWDTQYQETQYF. In DNA, the CDR3 is TGTGCCAGCAGTTGGGACACTCAGTACCAAGAGACCCAGTACTTC.

The J gene is TRBJ2-1, the V gene TRBV7-3, with 8 bases lining up with TRBD2. There are 15 residues in the CDR3. CDR1 SGHTA and CDR2 FQGTGA come from the germline V gene. J lost 8 bases, V lost 5 bases, and 11 bases had no gene match. CDR3 in DNA: TGTGCCAGCAGCACCAGTAGCGGGGCCCTTTATGAGCAGTTCTTC. Its translation: CASSTSSGALYEQFF.

This clone has just one count. The genes are TRBV12-5 and TRBJ2-3; tentatively, D is TRBD1 or TRBD2 (5 bases each). Per germline, CDR1 LGHNT and CDR2 FRNRAP. This CDR3 spans 14 amino acids. V was cut by 3 bases and J by 2 bases, with 9 bases left in between. In nucleotides, the CDR3 is TGTGCTAGTGGTTTATCGGGGACCACAGATACGCAGTATTTT. Its protein is CASGLSGTTDTQYF.

The rearrangement joins TRBV4-2 to TRBJ2-3; 9 nucleotides agree with TRBD2. This CDR3 contains 17 residues. Trimming removed 4 bases from V and 4 bases from J; junction bases left unmatched: 12. The germline CDR1 and CDR2 sequences are LGHNA and YNFKEQ. CDR3: CASSLNGRSGGPDTQYF. The CDR3 nucleotides read TGTGCCAGCAGCCTTAACGGTCGGAGCGGGGGGCCAGATACGCAGTATTTT.

CDR3 amino acids: CASSQTVNTEAFF. CDR3 sequence (DNA): TGTGCCAGCAGCCAGACAGTGAACACTGAAGCTTTCTTT. The V and J genes are TRBV7-9 and TRBJ1-1; TRBD1 is a possible D gene (5 bases). This CDR3 region has 13 residues. The germline V gene encodes CDR1 SEHNR and CDR2 FQNEAQ (reference sequence). V lost 5 bases to trimming and J lost 0 bases, with 7 bases between them.

This clone came up once. The chain recombines TRBV15 with TRBJ1-3; TRBD1 might be the D (5 bases). V lost 1 base and J lost 4, with 11 bases in between. This CDR3 is built from 15 residues. In germline, CDR1 is LNHNV, CDR2 YYDKDF (reference sequence). The CDR3 DNA is TGTGCCACCAGCAGAGTGAGGGGTATCGGAAACACCATATATTTT. Translated: CATSRVRGIGNTIYF.

The chain recombines TRBV19 with TRBJ1-1; TRBD1 might be the D (6 bases). The V end was cut by 4 bases, the J end by 5 bases, with 14 bases between. CDR1 is LNHDA and CDR2 is SQIVND in the germline V gene (reference sequence). This CDR3 has 14 amino acids. CDR3 residues: CASSNRDMLTEAFF. CDR3 sequence (DNA): TGTGCCAGTAGTAACCGGGACATGTTAACTGAAGCTTTCTTT.

This clone was seen once. This chain connects TRBV4-3 to TRBJ2-2, with D maybe TRBD1 (6 bases). V lost 4 bases to trimming and J lost 8 bases, with 8 bases between them. The germline V gene encodes CDR1 LGHNA and CDR2 YSLEER. CDR3 length: 12 amino acids. CDR3 sequence: CASSPGTGELFF. CDR3 DNA: TGCGCCAGCAGCCCGGGGACAGGGGAGCTGTTTTTT.

This chain uses TRBV23-1 with TRBJ1-5; D not certain. TRBV23-1 is an open reading frame whose function is uncertain. This CDR3 spans 11 amino acids. Trimming removed 5 bases at V and 7 bases at J, with 6 bases between. Here the CDR3 DNA reads TGCGCCAGCAGTTATCGCCAGCCCCAGCATTTT. Translated, it gives CASSYRQPQHF.

This clone was detected only once. This sequence joins TRBV6-1 and TRBJ2-7, with 8 positions matching TRBD1. The V gene end was trimmed by 0 bases and the J gene end by 1 base; junction bases not matched to a gene: 2. This CDR3 comprises 15 residues. From germline, CDR1 is MNHNS and CDR2 SASEGT. CDR3 DNA sequence: TGTGCCAGCAGTGAAGCCGACAGGGGTTCCTACGAGCAGTACTTC. Its translation: CASSEADRGSYEQYF.

This chain links TRBV6-4 with TRBJ1-1; D not certain. The germline gives CDR1 MRHNA, CDR2 SNTAGT. The CDR3 has 13 residues. V was cut by 7 bases and J by 2 bases, with 11 bases left in between. In DNA, the CDR3 is TGTGCCAGCAAAACCGGGCCCAACACTGAAGCTTTCTTT. It yields the protein CASKTGPNTEAFF.

This rearrangement joins TRBV6-6 to TRBJ2-5; D may correspond to TRBD1 or TRBD2 (6 bases each). Germline loops: CDR1 MNHNY, CDR2 SVGAGI (reference sequence). The CDR3 is 15 residues long. Trimming removed 5 bases from V and 2 bases from J, with 15 bases in between. The CDR3 region is CASSHRVGGQETQYF. For the CDR3, the DNA is TGTGCCAGCAGTCACAGGGTTGGAGGGCAAGAGACCCAGTACTTC.

The rearrangement joins TRBV18 to TRBJ1-4, with unresolved D. Trimming pared 3 bases from V and 1 base from J, leaving 9 bases between. The CDR3 is 15 residues long. Per germline, CDR1 KGHSH and CDR2 LQKENI. DNA of the CDR3: TGTGCCAGCTCACCGCGGACGGAAACTAATGAAAAACTGTTTTTT. This codes for CASSPRTETNEKLFF.

This clone qualifies as medium-sized. The chain is built from TRBV15 and TRBJ1-1, with D hard to call. Germline V lookup: CDR1 LNHNV, CDR2 YYDKDF (reference sequence). This CDR3 comprises 12 residues. The V end lost 5 bases, the J end lost 3 bases, and 7 bases lay between the germline ends. The CDR3 DNA reads as TGTGCCACCAGCTTTATCGACACTGAAGCTTTCTTT. Its protein is CATSFIDTEAFF.

The chain couples TRBV27 to TRBJ2-6, with 13 bases matching TRBD2. Germline CDR1 is MNHEY and CDR2 is SMNVEV (reference sequence). After removal of 3 bases from V and 0 bases from J, the junction contained 5 bases not matched to a gene. The CDR3 has 19 amino acids. CDR3 bases: TGTGCCAGCAGTTTCGGACTAGCGGGGGACATCTCTGGGGCCAACGTCCTGACTTTC. The encoded protein is CASSFGLAGDISGANVLTF. Based on the CDR3 plus reference TRBV27 and TRBJ2-6, the full variable domain is EAQVTQNPRYLITVTGKKLTVTCSQNMNHEYMSWYRQDPGLGLRQIYYSMNVEVTDKGDVPEGYKVSRKEKRNFPLILESPSPNQTSLYFCASSFGLAGDISGANVLTFGAGSRLTVL.

V usage is TRBV19 and J usage is TRBJ1-1; a weak D match, TRBD1 (6 bases). The CDR3 runs to 15 residues. The germline V gene has CDR1 LNHDA and CDR2 SQIVND (reference sequence). V lost 9 bases to trimming and J lost 4 bases, with 21 bases between them. Here the CDR3 reads CASYPTQGLGTEAFF. The CDR3 region has the DNA TGTGCCAGCTATCCTACACAGGGCTTGGGCACTGAAGCTTTCTTT.

This rearrangement joins TRBV6-5 to TRBJ2-4; TRBD1 is a possible D gene (6 bases). Germline V gives CDR1 MNHEY, CDR2 SVGAGI. The CDR3 is made up of 16 amino acids. Trimming cost V 2 bases and J 3 bases, with 14 bases left between them. The CDR3 DNA reads as TGTGCCAGCAGTTACATACAGGGACCGGGCAAAAACATTCAGTACTTC. The encoded protein is CASSYIQGPGKNIQYF.

This chain links TRBV6-5 with TRBJ1-5; D remains ambiguous. The V end lost 6 bases, the J end lost 6 bases, and 9 bases lay between the germline ends. The germline V gene encodes CDR1 MNHEY and CDR2 SVGAGI. There are 12 residues in the CDR3. For the CDR3, the DNA is TGTGCCAGCAGCCATTCGCTTCAGCCCCAGCATTTT. Amino acid sequence: CASSHSLQPQHF.